The entry that follows covers one T cell receptor beta chain sequence. Its antigen remains unknown. Deletions cut 4 bases from V and 2 bases from J, with 13 bases between. Germline CDR1 SGDLS, CDR2 YYNGEE. This CDR3 has 14 residues. Clones were sequenced by immunoSEQ multiplex PCR, and TCRdb holds only the in-frame ones, with some missing. There are tens of thousands of clones in the sample; under 90% occur only once, and 4.8% lies in the top ten. This record belongs to a study of OX40 agonist ivuxolimab in advanced cancers. On the study more broadly: Ivuxolimab, an agonist antibody against OX40 (CD134), was given to patients. Study findings and constraints: Specificity for antigen went undetermined in the expanded peripheral T cells.

The clonotype originates from an adult with an advanced solid tumor such as melanoma, head and neck, liver or kidney cancer. Sequencing used CD4+ or CD8+ T cells sorted from blood, obtained in a trial of the OX40 agonist ivuxolimab. The genes are TRBV9 and TRBJ2-7, with D perhaps TRBD2 (5 bases). The CDR3 sequence: CASSPQAGTYEQYF. The CDR3 nucleotides read TGTGCCAGCAGCCCCCAGGCGGGTACCTACGAGCAGTACTTC. The full variable domain, its missing parts supplied by reference TRBV9 and TRBJ2-7, is DSGVTQTPKHLITATGQRVTLRCSPRSGDLSVYWYQQSLDQGLQFLIQYYNGEERAKGNILERFSAQQFPDLHSELNLSSLELGDSALYFCASSPQAGTYEQYFGPGTRLTVT.